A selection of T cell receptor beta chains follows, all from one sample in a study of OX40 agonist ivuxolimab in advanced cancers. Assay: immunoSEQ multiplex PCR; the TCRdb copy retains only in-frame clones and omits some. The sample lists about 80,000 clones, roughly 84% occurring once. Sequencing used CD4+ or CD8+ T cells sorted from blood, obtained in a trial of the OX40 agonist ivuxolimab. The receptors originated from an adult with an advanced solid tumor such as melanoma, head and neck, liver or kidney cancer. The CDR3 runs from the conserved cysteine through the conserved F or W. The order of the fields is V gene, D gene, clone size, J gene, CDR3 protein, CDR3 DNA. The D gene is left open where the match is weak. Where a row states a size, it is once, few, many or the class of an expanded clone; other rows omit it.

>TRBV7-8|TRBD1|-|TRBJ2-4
CASSIYRDRGYAKNIQYF
TGTGCCAGCAGCATATACCGGGACAGGGGTTATGCCAAAAACATTCAGTACTTC
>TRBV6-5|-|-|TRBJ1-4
CADLDGSYEKLFF
TGTGCCGACTTGGACGGGTCCTATGAAAAACTGTTTTTT
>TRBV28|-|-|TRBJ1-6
CASRPTWGGSRSPLHF
TGTGCCAGCAGGCCAACCTGGGGGGGAAGTCGGTCACCCCTCCACTTT
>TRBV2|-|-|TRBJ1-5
CAGRGASNQPQHF
TGTGCTGGTCGGGGTGCTAGCAATCAGCCCCAGCATTTT
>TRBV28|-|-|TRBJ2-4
CASSYRDLAKNIQYF
TGTGCCAGCAGTTACAGAGACCTAGCCAAAAACATTCAGTACTTC
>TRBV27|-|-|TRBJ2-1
CASSRGDRALAGVYNEQFF
TGTGCCAGCAGCCGAGGGGACAGGGCCCTAGCGGGAGTCTACAATGAGCAGTTCTTC
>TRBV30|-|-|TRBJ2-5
CAWRATSGRTQYF
TGTGCCTGGAGGGCGACGTCCGGACGGACCCAGTACTTC
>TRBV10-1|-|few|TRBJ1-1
CASSESPPWGTEAFF
TGCGCCAGCAGTGAGTCCCCACCCTGGGGCACTGAAGCTTTCTTT
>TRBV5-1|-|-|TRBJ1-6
CASSLTGTRSSYNSPLHF
TGCGCCAGCAGCTTGACCGGGACTCGGTCCTCCTATAATTCACCCCTCCACTTT
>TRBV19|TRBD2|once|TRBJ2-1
CASSMGGSLQFF
TGTGCCAGTAGTATGGGAGGGAGTTTGCAGTTCTTC
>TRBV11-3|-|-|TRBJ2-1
CASSLGGALVGDEQFF
TGTGCCAGCAGCTTAGGCGGGGCCCTTGTAGGGGATGAGCAGTTCTTC
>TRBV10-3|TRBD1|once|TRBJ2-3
CAISAGQGVGDTQYF
TGTGCCATCAGTGCGGGACAGGGGGTTGGGGATACGCAGTATTTT
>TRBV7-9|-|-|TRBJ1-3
CASSPTGRLGTIYF
TGTGCCAGCAGCCCAACAGGGAGATTGGGCACCATATATTTT
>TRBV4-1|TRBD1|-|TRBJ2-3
CASSHYGTGETDTQYF
TGCGCCAGCAGCCACTACGGGACAGGGGAAACAGATACGCAGTATTTT
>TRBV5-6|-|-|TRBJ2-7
CGQVNYEQYF
TGTGGACAGGTGAACTACGAGCAGTACTTC